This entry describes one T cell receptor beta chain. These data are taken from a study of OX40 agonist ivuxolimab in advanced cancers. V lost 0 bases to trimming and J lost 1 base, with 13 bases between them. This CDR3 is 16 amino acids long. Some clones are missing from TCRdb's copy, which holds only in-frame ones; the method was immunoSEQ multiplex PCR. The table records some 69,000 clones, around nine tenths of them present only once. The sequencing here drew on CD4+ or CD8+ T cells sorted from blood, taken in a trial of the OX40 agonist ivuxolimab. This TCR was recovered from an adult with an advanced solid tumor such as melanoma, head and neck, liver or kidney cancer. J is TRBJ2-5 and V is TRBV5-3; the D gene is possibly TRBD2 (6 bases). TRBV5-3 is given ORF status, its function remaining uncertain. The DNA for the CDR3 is TGTGCCAGAAGCTTGGGAGTTAGCGGAGCCCAAGAGACCCAGTACTTC. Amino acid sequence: CARSLGVSGAQETQYF.